Shown below are 29 T cell receptor beta chains from a single sample sequenced in a study of blood T cell repertoires in COVID-19 (TCRdb year 2020). The receptor library was made with the immunoSEQ multiplex PCR assay. TCRdb holds this immuneACCESS table with in-frame rearrangements only. Some clones are missing; in checked studies, unresolved V genes explain under half, and the rest has no known cause. In all, the sample holds about 320,000 clones, and more than 75% of those were seen once. Of the sample, 1.5% to 2% falls within the top ten clones. Sequenced material: peripheral blood. These receptors all stem from a woman between 45 and 60 years old with acute or convalescent COVID-19.

CDR3 sequence reads: CASSLGRETQYF. In DNA form, the CDR3 reads TGTGCCAGCAGCTTGGGTCGGGAGACCCAGTACTTC. The chain employs TRBV5-6 and TRBJ2-5; D is unclear. In germline, CDR1 is SGHDT, CDR2 YYEEEE. Trimming cost V 0 bases and J 5 bases, with 5 bases left between them. The length of the CDR3 is 12 residues.

The V gene is TRBV5-1, the J gene TRBJ2-7; 8 positions agree with TRBD1. The V and J ends lost 0 bases and 4 bases, in that order; junction bases with no gene match: 3. The CDR3 covers 14 residues. Germline values: CDR1 SGHRS, CDR2 YFSETQ. The CDR3 DNA sequence: TGCGCCAGCAGCTTGGTTACAGGGGGGTACGAGCAGTACTTC. It is translated as CASSLVTGGYEQYF.

The chain employs TRBV10-3 and TRBJ1-4; TRBD1 is a possible D gene (6 bases). This CDR3 has 14 residues. The ends were cut back, 0 bases at V and 8 bases at J, with 10 bases in the middle. CDR1 and CDR2 from the germline V gene are ENHRY and SYGVKD. The CDR3 is CAISESGGDEKLFF. CDR3 DNA sequence: TGTGCCATCAGTGAGTCTGGGGGCGACGAAAAACTGTTTTTT.

J is TRBJ1-6 and V is TRBV27; possibly TRBD1 for D (5 bases). Germline loops: CDR1 MNHEY, CDR2 SMNVEV (reference sequence). This CDR3 has 15 amino acids. Trimming pared 2 bases from V and 5 bases from J, leaving 10 bases between. The CDR3 DNA follows: TGTGCCAGCAGTTTACGCCCCAGGGATAATTCACCCCTCCACTTT. Its protein product is CASSLRPRDNSPLHF.

The chain combines TRBV3-1 (or the pseudogene TRBV3-2) with TRBJ2-5; 13 bases align to TRBD2. This CDR3 spans 24 amino acids. Trimming at V came to 4 bases and at J to 1 base, leaving 27 bases not matched to a gene. CDR1 LGHDT and CDR2 YNNKEL come from the germline V gene (reference sequence). CDR3 nucleotide sequence: TGTGCCAGCAGCCCCCAACAAGGGACTAGCGGGAAAGTTGTGCAGGGTGCGGGCCAAGAGACCCAGTACTTC. Translated: CASSPQQGTSGKVVQGAGQETQYF.

The DNA of the CDR3 is TGCAGCGTTGAACGTCTGGGGGGCACCGGGGAGCTGTTTTTT. Protein sequence: CSVERLGGTGELFF. V usage is TRBV29-1 and J usage is TRBJ2-2; possible D gene TRBD2, 6 bases. Germline lookup yields CDR1 SQVTM and CDR2 ANQGSEA. This CDR3 is 14 amino acids long. V was shortened by 2 bases and J by 4 bases, with 11 bases between the two germline ends.

The CDR3: CASSMRAPSSGRAKGGELFF. The CDR3 region has the DNA TGTGCCAGTAGTATGCGGGCCCCCTCTAGCGGGAGGGCCAAGGGCGGGGAGCTGTTTTTT. This chain connects TRBV19 to TRBJ2-2; the match to TRBD2 covers 12 bases. The CDR3 spans 20 residues. The junction had 18 bases not matched to a gene; V was cut back by 3 bases and J by 7 bases. Germline values: CDR1 LNHDA, CDR2 SQIVND (reference sequence). Drawing the rest from reference TRBV19 and TRBJ2-2, the complete variable domain is DGGITQSPKYLFRKEGQNVTLSCEQNLNHDAMYWYRQDPGQGLRLIYYSQIVNDFQKGDIAEGYSVSREKKESFPLTVTSAQKNPTAFYLCASSMRAPSSGRAKGGELFFGEGSRLTVL.

The chain has TRBV27 and TRBJ2-7; D is ambiguous. The CDR3 runs 12 residues. Trimming shortened V by 4 bases and J by 3 bases, and 7 bases separated the two germline ends. CDR1 is MNHEY and CDR2 is SMNVEV in the germline V gene (reference sequence). CDR3 DNA sequence: TGTGCCAGCAGTTCCTTTAACTACGAGCAGTACTTC. Amino acids: CASSSFNYEQYF.

V and J are TRBV18 and TRBJ2-7; D might be TRBD2 (6 bases). This CDR3 has 14 residues. CDR1 is KGHSH, CDR2 LQKENI, per germline. V was cut by 6 bases and J by 0 bases, with 12 bases left in between. CDR3 DNA: TGTGCCAGCTCCCCCGGGAGAACCTCCTACGAGCAGTACTTC. Its protein product is CASSPGRTSYEQYF.

The rearrangement joins TRBV10-2 to TRBJ1-6; maybe TRBD1 (6 bases). Trimming stripped 7 bases from V and 10 bases from J, with 23 bases between. Germline V CDR1 and CDR2: WSHSY, SAAADI. The CDR3 runs 16 residues. This chain's CDR3 is CASNSRGLVRGSPLHF. DNA for the CDR3: TGCGCCAGCAACTCCAGGGGCCTAGTAAGGGGCTCACCCCTCCACTTT.

The rearrangement joins TRBV7-2 to TRBJ1-4; weak D call: TRBD1 (6 bases). The CDR3 has 16 amino acids. Trimming shortened V by 3 bases and J by 4 bases, and 15 bases separated the two germline ends. Per germline, CDR1 SGHTA and CDR2 FQGNSA. The CDR3 DNA is TGTGCCAGCAGCTTGGACAGTTCCCCATTTAATGAAAAACTGTTTTTT. Residues: CASSLDSSPFNEKLFF.

The chain joins TRBV4-2 to TRBJ2-4; TRBD2 matches at 12 bases. The CDR3 has 21 residues. CDR1 is LGHNA, CDR2 YNFKEQ, per germline. The V segment lost 1 base and the J segment 0 bases; nucleotides outside the gene matches: 13. In DNA, the CDR3 is TGTGCCAGCAGCCAAGCCCCGGAACTAGCGGGAGGTGTCCTAGCCAAAAACATTCAGTACTTC. Residues: CASSQAPELAGGVLAKNIQYF.

The V and J genes are TRBV6-5 and TRBJ2-1, with TRBD2 as a possible D gene (6 bases). This CDR3 is built from 15 residues. V was clipped by 6 bases and J by 5 bases, with 17 bases between them. CDR1 is MNHEY, CDR2 SVGAGI, per germline. The CDR3 reads CASRWTPAGNNEQFF. The DNA for the CDR3 is TGTGCCAGCAGATGGACCCCGGCGGGAAACAATGAGCAGTTCTTC.

The table lists this clone with a count of one. Other DNA variants within this sample encode the same CDR3. The chain carries TRBV18 and TRBJ2-7; 10 bases map to TRBD2. V dropped 2 bases and J dropped 2; count of bases not matched to a gene: 0. Germline lookup yields CDR1 KGHSH and CDR2 LQKENI. The CDR3 runs to 14 residues. CDR3 sequence: CASSPTSGAYEQYF. CDR3 nucleotides: TGTGCCAGCTCACCAACTAGCGGGGCCTACGAGCAGTACTTC. The entire variable domain, with the rest obtained from reference TRBV18 and TRBJ2-7, is as follows: NAGVMQNPRHLVRRRGQEARLRCSPMKGHSHVYWYRQLPEEGLKFMVYLQKENIIDESGMPKERFSAEFPKEGPSILRIQQVVRGDSAAYFCASSPTSGAYEQYFGPGTRLTVT.

This clone was counted once. The genes are TRBV24-1 and TRBJ2-7; 14 positions agree with TRBD2. The CDR3 is made up of 16 amino acids. Losses at the gene ends were 7 bases for V and 5 bases for J; bases not matched to a gene: 9. Germline V gene sequence: CDR1 KGHDR, CDR2 SFDVKD. Here the CDR3 DNA reads TGTGCCACCAGCTCGGGACCGGGACTAGCGGGAGACGAGCAGTACTTC. This sequence encodes CATSSGPGLAGDEQYF.

The chain employs TRBV7-9 and TRBJ1-4, with TRBD1 matching 7 bases. The germline CDR1 and CDR2 sequences are SEHNR and FQNEAQ (reference sequence). The CDR3 spans 14 residues. With V trimmed by 1 base and J by 7 bases, 3 bases remained unmatched. Here the CDR3 DNA reads TGTGCCAGCAGCTTAGGACAGGGAAGTGAAAAACTGTTTTTT. Amino acid sequence: CASSLGQGSEKLFF.

The V and J genes are TRBV4-3 and TRBJ2-7, with TRBD2 identical over 11 bases. CDR3 length equals 15 residues. The junction had 0 bases not matched to a gene; V was cut back by 1 base and J by 1 base. Germline values: CDR1 LGHNA, CDR2 YSLEER. CDR3 DNA: TGCGCCAGCAGCCAAGGACTAGCGGGATCCTACGAGCAGTACTTC. As protein: CASSQGLAGSYEQYF.

The chain links TRBV2 to TRBJ1-5; 8 positions agree with TRBD1. Per germline, CDR1 SNHLY and CDR2 FYNNEI. V lost 6 bases to trimming and J lost 2 bases; unmatched junction nucleotides: 3. The CDR3 sequence is 14 residues long. In nucleotides, the CDR3 is TGTGCCAGCAGCTCAGGGGGCGGCAATCAGCCCCAGCATTTT. This encodes CASSSGGGNQPQHF.

The rearrangement links TRBV11-2 to TRBJ2-1; a weak D match, TRBD2 (5 bases). Deletions cut 5 bases from V and 6 bases from J, with 14 bases between. The CDR3 spans 14 residues. Germline CDR1 is SGHAT and CDR2 is FQNNGV. CDR3 DNA: TGTGCCAGCAGCAACCAACTAGTCGCCAATGAGCAGTTCTTC. This sequence encodes CASSNQLVANEQFF.

The chain combines TRBV18 with TRBJ1-5; 9 bases agree with TRBD1. The CDR3 spans 15 residues. CDR1 KGHSH and CDR2 LQKENI come from the germline V gene. The V segment lost 5 bases and the J segment 5 bases; nucleotides outside the gene matches: 7. CDR3 nucleotide sequence: TGTGCCAGCTCAATGGACAGGGGCAGGCATCAGCCCCAGCATTTT. This gives the protein CASSMDRGRHQPQHF.

The chain employs TRBV6-2 or TRBV6-3 and TRBJ1-2; 7 bases line up with TRBD1. This CDR3 has 15 residues. J lost 4 bases, V lost 6 bases, and 11 bases had no gene match. Germline V gives CDR1 MNHEY, CDR2 SVGEGT. Here the CDR3 DNA reads TGTGCCAGCAGCCTCCGGACAGGCCGCCCCTATGGCTACACCTTC. Translated, it gives CASSLRTGRPYGYTF.

This clone turned up a few times. The chain has TRBV5-4 and TRBJ1-4; 11 bases are shared with TRBD1. This CDR3 comprises 14 residues. The V gene end was trimmed by 4 bases and the J gene end by 7 bases; junction bases not matched to a gene: 3. The germline V gene has CDR1 SGHNT and CDR2 YYREEE (reference sequence). The CDR3 coding sequence is TGTGCCAGCAGCCGTGGGACAGGGGGTGAAAAACTGTTTTTT. Protein: CASSRGTGGEKLFF.

This rearrangement joins TRBV9 to TRBJ1-1; TRBD1 might be the D (6 bases). V lost 2 bases and J 3 bases, leaving 8 bases between the germline ends. The CDR3 has 13 residues. CDR1 and CDR2 from the germline V gene are SGDLS and YYNGEE. CDR3 in DNA: TGTGCCAGCAGCGTCGGGGGGCACACTGAAGCTTTCTTT. The encoded protein is CASSVGGHTEAFF.

This chain uses TRBV7-9 with TRBJ1-2; 10 bases line up with TRBD1. J was trimmed by 8 bases and V by 5 bases; bases with no gene match: 8. CDR3 size: 14 residues. Germline V gene lookup returns CDR1 SEHNR and CDR2 FQNEAQ (reference sequence). CDR3 in amino acids: CASSRDRGSEGYTF. CDR3 DNA: TGTGCCAGCAGCCGGGACAGGGGATCGGAGGGCTACACCTTC.

V and J are TRBV28 and TRBJ2-7; 7 bases agree with TRBD2. Trimming removed 6 bases from V and 5 bases from J; junction bases left unmatched: 13. The CDR3 covers 15 residues. CDR1 is MDHEN and CDR2 is SYDVKM in the germline V gene. Here the CDR3 DNA reads TGTGCCAGCAGCTCGGTAATCGGCGGGAGCGACGAGCAGTACTTC. This gives the protein CASSSVIGGSDEQYF.

The V call is TRBV7-9, the J call TRBJ1-1, with a weak D call TRBD1 (5 bases). The CDR3 length is 14 residues. V was cut by 5 bases and J by 5 bases, with 15 bases left in between. CDR1 is SEHNR, CDR2 FQNEAQ, per germline (reference sequence). DNA of the CDR3: TGTGCCAGCAGCCCGACAGTTGTATGGACTGAAGCTTTCTTT. The encoded protein is CASSPTVVWTEAFF. Looking up the rest from reference TRBV7-9 and TRBJ1-1 gives the full variable domain: DTGVSQNPRHKITKRGQNVTFRCDPISEHNRLYWYRQTLGQGPEFLTYFQNEAQLEKSRLLSDRFSAERPKGSFSTLEIQRTEQGDSAMYLCASSPTVVWTEAFFGQGTRLTVV.

This clone was seen a few times. Written as DNA, the CDR3 is TGCGCCAGCAGTCCCCAAGGGGGGGTCGGCGAGCAGTACTTC. It encodes CASSPQGGVGEQYF. The chain combines TRBV5-1 with TRBJ2-7, with D possibly matching TRBD2 (7 bases). This CDR3 is built from 14 residues. V was trimmed by 5 bases and J by 6 bases, leaving 18 bases between them. CDR1 SGHRS and CDR2 YFSETQ come from the germline V gene.

This chain connects TRBV7-9 to TRBJ1-2; no reliable D call. The CDR3 consists of 16 residues. Germline CDR1 and CDR2: SEHNR and FQNEAQ (reference sequence). Between the trimmed V and J ends, which lost 5 bases and 8 bases, there was a span of 24 bases. The CDR3 spells CASSPRATAALQGYTF. CDR3 DNA sequence: TGTGCCAGCAGCCCGAGGGCTACGGCGGCCCTTCAGGGCTACACCTTC.

The chain is built from TRBV9 and TRBJ1-4, with D tentatively TRBD1 (6 bases). The CDR3 runs 15 residues. V shed 0 bases and J shed 4 bases, with 10 bases lying between them. Germline CDR1 and CDR2: SGDLS and YYNGEE. CDR3 region: CASSVAGRGNEKLFF. The CDR3 DNA sequence: TGTGCCAGCAGCGTAGCGGGCAGGGGTAATGAAAAACTGTTTTTT.